The rows below give T cell receptor beta chains drawn from one sample of a study of blood T cell repertoires in COVID-19. The method was immunoSEQ multiplex PCR; TCRdb's version includes in-frame clones alone and lacks a portion of them. The sample holds just over 150,000 clones, 70% to 90% seen once. Input material: PBMCs or T cells enriched from blood (not recorded which). All receptors come from a woman in her 50s who had recovered from COVID-19. Both conserved end residues are part of each CDR3. A D gene is named only where the DNA matches it firmly. Size values are once, few and many counts, or a class for expanded clones, and some rows have none.

j_gene: TRBJ2-1; d_gene: TRBD2; v_gene: TRBV19; abundance: .; CDR3nt: TGTGCCAGTAGTATAGGGCTAGCGGGGGGCGATGAGCAGTTCTTC; CDR3aa: CASSIGLAGGDEQFF
j_gene: TRBJ2-5; d_gene: .; v_gene: TRBV9; abundance: .; CDR3nt: TGTGCCAGCAGCGTAGTTCCAGGTCGAGAGACCCAGTACTTC; CDR3aa: CASSVVPGRETQYF
j_gene: TRBJ2-5; d_gene: TRBD2; v_gene: TRBV9; abundance: .; CDR3nt: TGTGCCAGCAGCGTAGGGCAGGGAGGGGAGACCCAGTACTTC; CDR3aa: CASSVGQGGETQYF
j_gene: TRBJ2-2; d_gene: TRBD1; v_gene: TRBV6-5; abundance: once; CDR3nt: TGTGCCAGCAGCCGACAGGGAACCGGGGAGCTGTTTTTT; CDR3aa: CASSRQGTGELFF
j_gene: TRBJ2-5; d_gene: .; v_gene: TRBV9; abundance: .; CDR3nt: TGTGCCAGCAGCGTAGCCACCCGGGAGACCCAGTACTTC; CDR3aa: CASSVATRETQYF
j_gene: TRBJ1-2; d_gene: TRBD1; v_gene: TRBV7-9; abundance: .; CDR3nt: TGTGCCAGCAGCCTCGGACAGGGGGATGGCTACACCTTC; CDR3aa: CASSLGQGDGYTF
j_gene: TRBJ1-4; d_gene: .; v_gene: TRBV6-5; abundance: .; CDR3nt: TGTGCCAGCAGTTATTTTTCCGGGGGGAATAATGAAAAACTGTTTTTT; CDR3aa: CASSYFSGGNNEKLFF
j_gene: TRBJ1-2; d_gene: .; v_gene: TRBV20-1; abundance: once; CDR3nt: TGCAGTGCTAGAGATGTCCGGGAGAGCACCTTC; CDR3aa: CSARDVRESTF
j_gene: TRBJ1-6; d_gene: .; v_gene: TRBV15; abundance: .; CDR3nt: TGTGCCACCAGCAGAGACTTTGATTCACCCCTCCACTTT; CDR3aa: CATSRDFDSPLHF
j_gene: TRBJ1-1; d_gene: .; v_gene: TRBV6-2/TRBV6-3; abundance: few; CDR3nt: TGTGCCAGCAGCCTCCTTCTGAACACTGAAGCTTTCTTT; CDR3aa: CASSLLLNTEAFF
j_gene: TRBJ1-1; d_gene: .; v_gene: TRBV5-8; abundance: .; CDR3nt: TGTGCCAGCAGGACATCCCCGAACGCTGAAGCTTTCTTT; CDR3aa: CASRTSPNAEAFF
j_gene: TRBJ1-5; d_gene: TRBD1; v_gene: TRBV4-1; abundance: .; CDR3nt: TGCGCCAGCAGCCAAGGATCGAACAGGGGGAATCAGCCCCAGCATTTT; CDR3aa: CASSQGSNRGNQPQHF
j_gene: TRBJ1-1; d_gene: .; v_gene: TRBV6-1; abundance: .; CDR3nt: TGTGCCAGCAGTGAAGCGAGGGCAGGATACACTGAAGCTTTCTTT; CDR3aa: CASSEARAGYTEAFF
j_gene: TRBJ2-7; d_gene: .; v_gene: TRBV9; abundance: once; CDR3nt: TGTGCCAGCAGCCCCCATCCCCCGCGGACGGGGAGCTCCTACGAGCAGTACTTC; CDR3aa: CASSPHPPRTGSSYEQYF
j_gene: TRBJ2-7; d_gene: TRBD1; v_gene: TRBV5-1; abundance: .; CDR3nt: TGCGCCAGCAGCTCGGGACAGCCAAACTACGAGCAGTACTTC; CDR3aa: CASSSGQPNYEQYF
j_gene: TRBJ2-7; d_gene: TRBD1; v_gene: TRBV18; abundance: .; CDR3nt: TGTGCCAGCTCACGCGGGACAGGGGTAAGCGAGCAGTACTTC; CDR3aa: CASSRGTGVSEQYF
j_gene: TRBJ2-3; d_gene: .; v_gene: TRBV7-9; abundance: .; CDR3nt: TGTGCCAGCAGCTTAGACAGTTCGGATACGCAGTATTTT; CDR3aa: CASSLDSSDTQYF
j_gene: TRBJ2-1; d_gene: .; v_gene: TRBV7-2; abundance: .; CDR3nt: TGTGCCAGCAGCCCCCCGGGACAATCCTACAATGAGCAGTTCTTC; CDR3aa: CASSPPGQSYNEQFF
j_gene: TRBJ2-3; d_gene: .; v_gene: TRBV19; abundance: .; CDR3nt: TGTGCTACCGGGGCAGGGACTAGCACAGATACGCAGTATTTT; CDR3aa: CATGAGTSTDTQYF
j_gene: TRBJ1-2; d_gene: TRBD1; v_gene: TRBV5-6; abundance: .; CDR3nt: TGTGCCAGCAGCCTATACGACAGGGTTGACTATGGCTACACCTTC; CDR3aa: CASSLYDRVDYGYTF
j_gene: TRBJ2-7; d_gene: TRBD1; v_gene: TRBV11-2; abundance: few; CDR3nt: TGTGCCAGCAGCCGACAGGGAACCTACGAGCAGTACTTC; CDR3aa: CASSRQGTYEQYF
j_gene: TRBJ2-7; d_gene: TRBD2; v_gene: TRBV9; abundance: .; CDR3nt: TGTGCCAGCAGCGTTTTAGCGGGGGGCACCTACGAGCAGTACTTC; CDR3aa: CASSVLAGGTYEQYF
j_gene: TRBJ1-5; d_gene: .; v_gene: TRBV7-2; abundance: .; CDR3nt: TGTGCCAGCAGCTTGAGTAGGGGTTATAGCAATCAGCCCCAGCATTTT; CDR3aa: CASSLSRGYSNQPQHF
j_gene: TRBJ2-7; d_gene: TRBD1; v_gene: TRBV19; abundance: .; CDR3nt: TGTGCCAGTAGTATTTGGACAGGAGGTTCCTACGAGCAGTACTTC; CDR3aa: CASSIWTGGSYEQYF
j_gene: TRBJ2-7; d_gene: TRBD2; v_gene: TRBV5-6; abundance: .; CDR3nt: TGTGCCAGCAGCTGGGGGAGGGTGACAACGGGCGAGCAGTACTTC; CDR3aa: CASSWGRVTTGEQYF
j_gene: TRBJ1-5; d_gene: TRBD1; v_gene: TRBV25-1; abundance: .; CDR3nt: TGTGCCAGCAGTGAATGGGGCGGACAGGGCAATCAGCCCCAGCATTTT; CDR3aa: CASSEWGGQGNQPQHF
j_gene: TRBJ2-2; d_gene: .; v_gene: TRBV9; abundance: .; CDR3nt: TGTGCCAGCAGCGTAAGCCAGGGGGGCGGGGAGCTGTTTTTT; CDR3aa: CASSVSQGGGELFF
j_gene: TRBJ2-1; d_gene: TRBD1; v_gene: TRBV18; abundance: .; CDR3nt: TGTGCCAGCTCAACAGGGGGTAGCTCCTACAATGAGCAGTTCTTC; CDR3aa: CASSTGGSSYNEQFF
j_gene: TRBJ1-1; d_gene: TRBD1; v_gene: TRBV28; abundance: .; CDR3nt: TGTGCCAGCCATACAGGGGCGAGTACTGAAGCTTTCTTT; CDR3aa: CASHTGASTEAFF
j_gene: TRBJ1-2; d_gene: .; v_gene: TRBV10-3; abundance: .; CDR3nt: TGTGCCATCAGTGAGTCATTCGTTAACTATGGCTACACCTTC; CDR3aa: CAISESFVNYGYTF
j_gene: TRBJ1-5; d_gene: .; v_gene: TRBV7-2; abundance: .; CDR3nt: TGTGCCAGCAGCTCCCAGTATAGCAATCAGCCCCAGCATTTT; CDR3aa: CASSSQYSNQPQHF
j_gene: TRBJ2-7; d_gene: .; v_gene: TRBV5-4; abundance: .; CDR3nt: TGTGCCAGCAGCTCTCGACAGACGTACGAGCAGTACTTC; CDR3aa: CASSSRQTYEQYF
j_gene: TRBJ1-2; d_gene: .; v_gene: TRBV7-9; abundance: .; CDR3nt: TGTGCCAGCAGCTCCCACCTCCGGAGATCCAACTATGGCTACACCTTC; CDR3aa: CASSSHLRRSNYGYTF
j_gene: TRBJ1-2; d_gene: .; v_gene: TRBV5-1; abundance: .; CDR3nt: TGCGCCAGCAGCTTGCCCCCGCAGGGCGTCTATGGCTACACCTTC; CDR3aa: CASSLPPQGVYGYTF
j_gene: TRBJ1-1; d_gene: .; v_gene: TRBV19; abundance: .; CDR3nt: TGTGCCAGTAGTCTCCGACAGTCCCCTCAAGCTTTCTTT; CDR3aa: CASSLRQSPQAFF
j_gene: TRBJ2-7; d_gene: .; v_gene: TRBV30; abundance: few; CDR3nt: TGTGCCTGGCGGCAGGGGAGCTCCTACGAGCAGTACTTC; CDR3aa: CAWRQGSSYEQYF
j_gene: TRBJ2-1; d_gene: TRBD2; v_gene: TRBV6-2/TRBV6-3; abundance: .; CDR3nt: TGTGCCAGCAGTTCTAGCGGCAATGAGCAGTTCTTC; CDR3aa: CASSSSGNEQFF
j_gene: TRBJ1-4; d_gene: .; v_gene: TRBV11-3; abundance: .; CDR3nt: TGTGCCAGCAGCCCAAGACAACGGGAAAAACTGTTTTTT; CDR3aa: CASSPRQREKLFF
j_gene: TRBJ1-1; d_gene: .; v_gene: TRBV14; abundance: .; CDR3nt: TGTGCCAGCAGCCAAGATTTTAGACAGGCGGCTTTCTTT; CDR3aa: CASSQDFRQAAFF
j_gene: TRBJ1-2; d_gene: TRBD1; v_gene: TRBV5-4; abundance: .; CDR3nt: TGTGCCAGCAGCTTGACCAGGGGGCTGTCTGGCTACACCTTC; CDR3aa: CASSLTRGLSGYTF